This TCR beta chain was captured by sequencing in a study of beta chain features in type 1 diabetes. Overall study results and limits: Patients' naive, central memory and regulatory TCRB repertoires appeared more alike than those of healthy donors. Shorter TCRB CDR3s, moderately but significantly so, marked every one of the four CD4+ subsets in Type 1 diabetes patients.

Purity above 95% was achieved in all sorted populations. Trimming cost V 1 base and J 3 bases, with 14 bases left between them. Per the germline V gene, CDR1 is LNHNV and CDR2 is YYDKDF (reference sequence). This CDR3 has 16 amino acids. As to this clone: Antigen specificity is unknown.

Expressed TCRB transcripts were sequenced after all isolated RNA was converted to cDNA. Using immunoSEQ multiplex PCR, the repertoire was profiled, and TCRdb retains in-frame clones only, with some absent. The table shows 150,000 to 200,000 clones, with about 10% occurring only once. Sequencing was carried out using central memory CD4+ T cells from blood. The clonotype comes from a woman aged 25 to 45 with type 1 diabetes. The V gene is TRBV15, the J gene TRBJ2-3, with a tentative D call TRBD1 (7 bases). The CDR3 loop is CATSRGGTVGTDTQYF. The CDR3 DNA reads as TGTGCCACCAGCAGAGGCGGGACAGTCGGGACAGATACGCAGTATTTT.